The source of this TCR beta chain is a study of cytomegalovirus exposure and HLA in healthy donors. Study-level points and caveats: The sole available immune exposure information was CMV serostatus. Listed as cytomegalovirus-associated were roughly 180 TCR beta chains. In an earlier analysis, about 87% or about 30%: the productive usage of most TCR beta V segments.

Regarding this clone: No antigen is known for it.

The PCR contained 60 Vbeta and 13 Jbeta primers. The repertoire was sequenced with immunoSEQ multiplex PCR; TCRdb's copy has only in-frame clones and lacks some. In the table there are about 170,000 clones, 75% to 90% of which are singletons. The germline V gene has CDR1 DFQATT and CDR2 SNEGSKA (reference sequence). Trimming took 6 bases from V and 6 from J, leaving 11 bases between them. The length of the CDR3 is 11 residues. Sequenced material: PBMCs. This sequence originates from a woman aged 50 to 60 in good health and CMV-seropositive. This chain connects TRBV20-1 to TRBJ1-2, with D perhaps matching TRBD1 (5 bases). The CDR3 nucleotides are TGCAGTGCCGTCGGGGGGGATGGCTACACCTTC. Protein product: CSAVGGDGYTF.